Following are 5 T cell receptor beta chains from one sample sequenced in a study of regulatory T cells in long-lasting Graves disease (dated by TCRdb to the early 2020s). Library method: multiplex PCR. Sequencing used an Illumina HiSeq 4000. CDR3 regions were amplified by Arm-PCR with iRepertoire HTBI primers to construct TCR beta libraries. TCRdb reprocessed the public reads (quality trimming at Q25 with fastp, clone calling with MiXCR) and kept in-frame beta chains. Duplicate CDR3 protein sequences are folded into a single record with the most common DNA and genes. The sample table contains around 450,000 distinct CDR3 sequences; only one count was recorded for under 20% of them. The ten largest make up 12% of the sample. The sample's time point label, in plain terms: newly diagnosed GD, antithyroid drugs for less than 3 months. For both TCR sequencing and RNA sequencing, RNA was extracted from PBMCs in TRIzol.

These data were also reused for a study on T cells in Graves' hyperthyroidism and ophthalmopathy.

Material: peripheral blood mononuclear cells (PBMCs), obtained at new diagnosis, from a patient treated with antithyroid drugs. The receptor source for this set is a man in his forties with Graves disease. Donor details come from another sample of the same person, matched by shared clones.

This clonotype was seen a few times. The chain employs TRBV6-2 or TRBV6-3 and TRBJ2-7; 8 nucleotides match TRBD1. With 5 bases clipped from V and 5 bases from J, the junction kept 8 bases outside the gene matches. Germline V gene data show CDR1 as MNHEY and CDR2 as SVGEGT. The CDR3 loop spans 14 amino acids. The CDR3 loop is CASSRTGTDNEQYF. CDR3 bases: TGTGCCAGCAGTAGGACAGGGACTGACAACGAGCAGTACTTC.

J is TRBJ2-5 and V is TRBV7-9; 15 nucleotides match TRBD2. The length of the CDR3 is 17 residues. J lost 2 bases, V lost 4 bases, and 5 bases had no gene match. The germline gives CDR1 SEHNR, CDR2 FQNEAQ (reference sequence). The CDR3 here is CASSSGLAGGFQETQYF. CDR3 DNA sequence: TGTGCCAGCAGCTCCGGACTAGCGGGAGGGTTTCAAGAGACCCAGTACTTC.

This clonotype was counted ten times or more. The chain links TRBV11-2 to TRBJ2-7; the D gene is possibly TRBD2 (6 bases). CDR1 is SGHAT, CDR2 FQNNGV, per germline. This CDR3 comprises 14 residues. The V gene lost 4 bases and the J gene lost 3 bases, with 13 bases spanning the gap. The CDR3 loop is CASSSSGGIYEQYF. The CDR3 DNA reads as TGTGCCAGCAGCTCCTCCGGGGGAATCTACGAGCAGTACTTC.

In this sample, this clonotype turned up many times. CDR3 bases: TGTGCCACCTTCGCTAGCGGAGCTAGCACAGATACGCAGTATTTT. It translates to CATFASGASTDTQYF. The J gene is TRBJ2-3, the V gene TRBV2, with 7 bases fitting TRBD2. This CDR3 is 15 amino acids long. The junction had 10 bases not matched to a gene; V was cut back by 10 bases and J by 0 bases. In germline, CDR1 is SNHLY, CDR2 FYNNEI.

This clonotype occurred a few times. The chain joins TRBV6-9 to TRBJ2-3; 8 bases agree with TRBD2. V gave up 3 bases and J gave up 0 bases; unmatched junction bases: 5. The CDR3 length is 16 residues. CDR1 and CDR2 (germline): MNHGY, SVAAGI. The CDR3 coding sequence is TGTGCCAGCAGTTACCTGGTAGCGGGGAGCACAGATACGCAGTATTTT. Residues: CASSYLVAGSTDTQYF.